A single sample is the source of the 15 T cell receptor beta chains below, sequenced in a study of blood T cells in healthy people across ages. PCR was performed a second time for about 6 to 12 cycles using a sample-barcoded 5' primer and a J-beta primer mix. MiXCR, applied by TCRdb to the 5' RACE reads, yields one record per CDR3 protein. The sample shows 780,000 or so distinct CDR3 sequences, around a quarter of them seen only once. These data are also associated with another study on T cells of mothers and their children.

Sequencing was performed on blood. The source of these receptors is a boy between 5 and 17 years old in good health.

This clonotype was recorded at least ten times. The chain couples TRBV28 to TRBJ2-5; D remains ambiguous. Germline V gene sequence: CDR1 MDHEN, CDR2 SYDVKM. The CDR3 has 15 residues. V lost 2 bases to trimming and J lost 4 bases, with 14 bases between them. CDR3 sequence reads: CASSLLPPISETQYF. In DNA form, the CDR3 reads TGTGCCAGCAGTTTACTACCACCAATTTCAGAGACCCAGTACTTC.

The gene calls are TRBV2 and TRBJ2-5; 9 nucleotides agree with TRBD2. With V trimmed by 6 bases and J by 4 bases, 3 bases remained unmatched. The germline V gene has CDR1 SNHLY and CDR2 FYNNEI. The length of the CDR3 is 13 residues. The CDR3 sequence is CASRVLAGETQYF. The CDR3 DNA follows: TGTGCCAGCAGAGTACTAGCGGGAGAGACCCAGTACTTC.

This clonotype has just a few counts. This rearrangement joins TRBV18 to TRBJ2-6; TRBD1 or TRBD2 may be the D gene (6 bases each). CDR1 is KGHSH and CDR2 is LQKENI in the germline V gene. This CDR3 has 19 amino acids. V lost 2 bases, J lost 0 bases, and 17 bases lay in between. The CDR3 DNA reads as TGTGCCAGCTCACCAAGTATCGGAGGGGGGATCTCTGGGGCCAACGTCCTGACTTTC. Translation: CASSPSIGGGISGANVLTF.

The chain uses TRBV4-2 and TRBJ2-7, with a weak D call TRBD2 (6 bases). Trimming left V 1 base short and J 5 bases short, with 18 bases between. Germline V gives CDR1 LGHNA, CDR2 YNFKEQ. This CDR3 contains 16 residues. As DNA, the CDR3 is TGTGCCAGCAGCCAAGTTAGCGGAGTCGAGTCCCACGAGCAGTACTTC. As protein: CASSQVSGVESHEQYF.

This clonotype has only a few counts. The CDR3 does not close with the conserved phenylalanine or tryptophan, likely indicating a read error. The chain uses TRBV9 and TRBJ2-5; D is unclear. Trimming stripped 0 bases from V and 2 bases from J, with 14 bases between. The V gene's germline CDR1 is SGDLS and CDR2 YYNGEE. The CDR3 sequence is 16 residues long. The CDR3 bases are TGTGCCAGCAGCGTAGGTTTGGTGGCAGAACAAGAGACCCAGTACCTC. It codes for CASSVGLVAEQETQYL.

The chain combines TRBV7-8 with TRBJ2-1, with D unclear. The DNA end is a closer match to TRBJ2-7, so the J assignment may be wrong. CDR1 and CDR2 from the germline V gene are SGHVS and FQNEAQ. The CDR3 is made up of 14 amino acids. DNA of the CDR3: TGTGCCAGCTCCAAGGCCCCAATCCTCTACGAGCAGTACTTC. Translating gives CASSKAPILYEQYF.

This clonotype was seen a few times. CDR3 loop: CASIPWGSSTYEQYF. For the CDR3, the DNA is TGTGCCAGCATCCCCTGGGGGAGTTCAACCTACGAGCAGTACTTC. The genes are TRBV21-1 and TRBJ2-7; the table assigns TRBD1, which was not confirmed against the DNA. TRBV21-1 is noted as a pseudogene. The CDR3 runs 15 residues.

The chain carries TRBV9 and TRBJ2-3; the D gene could be TRBD1 or TRBD2 (5 bases each). CDR3 length: 15 residues. Germline V lookup: CDR1 SGDLS, CDR2 YYNGEE. V lost 4 bases, J lost 3 bases, and 15 bases lay in between. For the CDR3, the DNA is TGTGCCAGCAGCTCCCGGGACCGAAGGACAGATACGCAGTATTTT. Translating it yields CASSSRDRRTDTQYF.

About this clonotype: A read error may produce the germline difference seen at one junction end. The CDR3 coding sequence is TGTGCCAGCAGCTTCAGCGGAATTCAAGAGACCCGGTACTTC. Protein product: CASSFSGIQETRYF. This chain uses TRBV7-6 with TRBJ2-5, with a possible D match to TRBD2 (5 bases). Germline CDR1 reads SGHVS; CDR2 reads FNYEAQ. The CDR3 is 14 residues long.

This sequence joins TRBV28 and TRBJ2-2; D is undetermined. Germline V gene lookup returns CDR1 MDHEN and CDR2 SYDVKM. V lost 3 bases to trimming and J lost 5 bases, with 10 bases between them. The CDR3 has 14 residues. The CDR3 is CASSLSLGTGELFF. The CDR3 nucleotides are TGTGCCAGCAGTTTGTCCTTGGGGACCGGGGAGCTGTTTTTT.

The V and J genes are TRBV7-2 and TRBJ2-5; 11 bases align to TRBD2. Germline V gene data show CDR1 as SGHTA and CDR2 as FQGNSA. The CDR3 sequence is 18 residues long. V lost 4 bases, J lost 1 base, and 11 bases stayed unmatched. CDR3 nucleotides: TGTGCCAGCAGCTCGCCCGGGACTAGCGGAACCTTCCAAGAGACCCAGTACTTC. Protein: CASSSPGTSGTFQETQYF.

The V and J genes are TRBV4-3 and TRBJ1-4; the D gene is possibly TRBD1 (5 bases). The CDR3 extends over 16 amino acids. The germline CDR1 and CDR2 sequences are LGHNA and YSLEER. The V gene lost 0 bases and the J gene lost 6 bases, with 14 bases spanning the gap. DNA for the CDR3: TGCGCCAGCAGCCAAGATGGTACAGGCGGGGATGAAAAACTGTTTTTT. Protein: CASSQDGTGGDEKLFF.

This clonotype was found a few times. Being one base from a much bigger clone, this may be a read error. V gene TRBV3-1 combines with J gene TRBJ2-5; unclear D gene. Trimming took 4 bases from V and 5 from J, leaving 14 bases between them. This CDR3 contains 14 residues. Per the germline V gene, CDR1 is LGHDT and CDR2 is YNNKEL (reference sequence). CDR3 DNA: TGTGCCAGCAGCCTTCGGGCTAAAGGGGAGACCCAGTACTTC. This codes for CASSLRAKGETQYF.

The genes are TRBV4-3 and TRBJ2-3; no reliable D call. The CDR3 length is 13 residues. Trimming removed 0 bases at V and 5 bases at J, with 6 bases between. Germline V gives CDR1 LGHNA, CDR2 YSLEER. The CDR3, as DNA: TGCGCCAGCAGCCAAGAAAATGGAGATACGCAGTATTTT. This translates into CASSQENGDTQYF.

This clonotype has more than one count but fewer than ten. The rearrangement links TRBV12-3 or TRBV12-4 to TRBJ1-2; no firm D call. The CDR3 is 14 residues long. Trimming shortened V by 3 bases and J by 9 bases, and 17 bases separated the two germline ends. The CDR3 nucleotides are TGTGCCAGCAGTTTTGGCGTCGAGGTTTCGAGCTACACCTTC. As protein: CASSFGVEVSSYTF.